The 5 T cell receptor beta chains listed next were all sequenced from one sample in a study of CD8 T cells in Susac syndrome (dated by TCRdb to about 2019). The library relied on the immunoSEQ multiplex PCR assay. RNA was extracted with the RNeasy kit and roughly 0.45 to 1 ug was reverse transcribed using random hexamers. Through fastp at Q25 and MiXCR, TCRdb rebuilt clones from the public reads, retaining in-frame beta chains. Rows with one shared CDR3 protein collapse into an entry with the most common genes and DNA. The sample contains some 76,000 distinct CDR3 sequences, about 91% of them found a single time. The top ten hold 0.5% to 0.65% of the sample. Material for sequencing was CD8+ T cells from PBMCs. The source of these receptors is a human donor with multiple sclerosis.

In this sample, this clonotype turned up once. The genes are TRBV2 and TRBJ1-1; maybe TRBD1 (5 bases). The CDR3 spans 15 residues. Per the germline V gene, CDR1 is SNHLY and CDR2 is FYNNEI. V was cut by 8 bases and J by 3 bases, with 19 bases left in between. The DNA for the CDR3 is TGTGCCAGCCCCCTGGAAAAGGGAGGGGACACTGAAGCTTTCTTT. Protein product: CASPLEKGGDTEAFF. Using reference TRBV2 and TRBJ1-1 for the parts outside the CDR3, the full variable domain is EPEVTQTPSHQVTQMGQEVILRCVPISNHLYFYWYRQILGQKVEFLVSFYNNEISEKSEIFDDQFSVERPDGSNFTLKIRSTKLEDSAMYFCASPLEKGGDTEAFFGQGTRLTVV.

The chain combines TRBV13 with TRBJ2-1, with TRBD1 identical over 8 bases. The CDR3 is made up of 14 amino acids. V lost 0 bases and J lost 5; bases outside the gene matches: 0. The germline V gene encodes CDR1 PRHDT and CDR2 FYEKMQ (reference sequence). The CDR3 DNA follows: TGTGCCAGCAGCTTAGGGGACAGGGACAATGAGCAGTTCTTC. It translates to CASSLGDRDNEQFF.

This clonotype appeared a single time. The V gene is TRBV18, the J gene TRBJ1-1; no clear D. This CDR3 comprises 11 residues. Per the germline V gene, CDR1 is KGHSH and CDR2 is LQKENI. Trimming cost V 6 bases and J 7 bases, with 9 bases left between them. For the CDR3, the DNA is TGTGCCAGCTCTAGGTGGGGTGAAGCTTTCTTT. It is translated as CASSRWGEAFF.

The chain links TRBV27 to TRBJ1-1, with a possible D match to TRBD1 (6 bases). The CDR3 is made up of 16 amino acids. V lost 7 bases and J lost 0, with 18 bases in between. The germline gives CDR1 MNHEY, CDR2 SMNVEV (reference sequence). The CDR3: CASTPMGARMNTEAFF. DNA of the CDR3: TGTGCCAGCACCCCAATGGGGGCTCGCATGAACACTGAAGCTTTCTTT.

V usage is TRBV12-5 and J usage is TRBJ1-5; D remains ambiguous. The length of the CDR3 is 18 residues. The V end was cut by 0 bases, the J end by 1 base, with 16 bases between. In germline, CDR1 is LGHNT, CDR2 FRNRAP. CDR3 loop: CASGLVPGSAVSNQPQHF. In DNA, the CDR3 is TGTGCTAGTGGTTTGGTCCCTGGCTCAGCCGTCAGCAATCAGCCCCAGCATTTT.